This is a list of T cell receptor beta chains from one sample in a study of T cells in Graves' hyperthyroidism and ophthalmopathy. TCRdb reanalysed the multiplex PCR reads using MiXCR and keeps one entry per CDR3 protein. This sample has around 580,000 distinct CDR3 sequences, with roughly a sixth found just once. The sequenced sample consisted of blood. These receptor sequences come from a woman younger than 35 with Graves' hyperthyroidism. CDR3s include the opening cysteine and the closing phenylalanine or tryptophan. Clone size is shown for a subset of rows, as once, few, many or a class of expanded clone.

size | V | CDR3
NA | TRBV20-1 | CSAYRGSSGNTIYF
NA | TRBV30 | CAWSGLAWADTQYF
many | TRBV7-9 | CASSPPDRARKETQYF
NA | TRBV20-1 | CSAGWDGPYEQYF
few | TRBV30 | CAWRYQGPGELFF
many | TRBV11-2 | CASSRQGNHWLEQYF
NA | TRBV5-1 | CATRRGTNTGELFF
NA | TRBV7-8 | CASTLIGGGNYGYTF
many | TRBV12-3/TRBV12-4 | CASSLKSGSMGNEQFF
NA | TRBV7-2 | CASSLLKNIQYF
NA | TRBV18 | CATQGESYEQYF
NA | TRBV2 | CASSRLAGVQETQYF
many | TRBV3-1 | CASSQMGNTEAFF
NA | TRBV28 | CASSSISGRAGAKNIQYF
few | TRBV13 | CASSHRTSPGGESDTQYF
few | TRBV19 | CASSVLGQGIADTQYF
many | TRBV28 | CASSFVRTYNEQFF
many | TRBV6-2/TRBV6-3 | CASSYSWGNYGYTF
NA | TRBV7-2 | CASGTSGFSYEQYF
many | TRBV20-1 | CSARDEGGLDDGYTF
NA | TRBV10-3 | CAIRGDGVDNSPLHF
many | TRBV5-6 | CASSLSGTGTDTQYF
many | TRBV6-1 | CASSVRSSYNSPLHF
NA | TRBV19 | CASSIEGFPDTQYF
NA | TRBV30 | CAWSVPPDRGSYTF
few | TRBV4-2 | CASSQEGPAGDIQYF
many | TRBV28 | CASSFAGSGANVLTF
few | TRBV7-9 | CASSSTSGSWNEQFF
many | TRBV7-9 | CASSPQGGNQPQHF
few | TRBV29-1 | CSAGTPGYGYTF
NA | TRBV25-1 | CATISDENTEAFF
NA | TRBV12-3/TRBV12-4 | CASSSETGYAGELFF
NA | TRBV30 | CAWSSSYNSPLHF
few | TRBV2 | CASAGLRKETQYF
few | TRBV15 | CATSTRLAVSYNEQFF
NA | TRBV6-1 | CASARTGRDQPQHF
many | TRBV2 | CASSESRGDTDTQYF
NA | TRBV9 | CASSEGPGAQPQHF
many | TRBV20-1 | CSASKLAGGGTDTQYF
many | TRBV28 | CASSWWAGQLMNTEAFF
many | TRBV12-3/TRBV12-4 | CASSLISSGRPYEQYF
few | TRBV6-2/TRBV6-3 | CASSAATGSTFGNTIYF
few | TRBV28 | CASSSTEREEKLFF
NA | TRBV6-1 | CASSHRDRPYNEQFF
NA | TRBV4-1 | CASSQDNGRSPLHF
many | TRBV4-2 | CASSHETGTGDDNSPLHF
many | TRBV5-1 | CASSQQGATNEKLFF
many | TRBV6-1 | CASSFTGTTGETQYF